This note documents a single T cell receptor beta chain sequence. V lost 1 base and J lost 4; bases outside the gene matches: 4. Germline-derived CDR1 and CDR2 are SGHVS and FNYEAQ. CDR3 length equals 16 residues. The record originates from a study of T-cell memory formation after mild COVID-19. UMIs and sample barcodes were carried by the TCR alpha and TCR beta cDNA libraries that 5'RACE produced using constant-segment primers. Each CDR3 protein gets one entry after TCRdb re-called the 5' RACE reads with MiXCR. The table records roughly 510,000 distinct CDR3 sequences, around 15% of them present only once.

This TCR was recovered from an adult woman who had mild COVID-19 (a few samples of this study predate the infection). Cell type and time point are not known. This chain joins TRBV7-6 and TRBJ1-4, with 9 bases lining up with TRBD1. What was sequenced was PBMCs or a T cell subset sorted from them (not recorded which). CDR3 region: CASSLGGQGNNEKLFF. As DNA, the CDR3 is TGTGCCAGCAGCTTAGGGGGACAGGGCAATAATGAAAAACTGTTTTTT.